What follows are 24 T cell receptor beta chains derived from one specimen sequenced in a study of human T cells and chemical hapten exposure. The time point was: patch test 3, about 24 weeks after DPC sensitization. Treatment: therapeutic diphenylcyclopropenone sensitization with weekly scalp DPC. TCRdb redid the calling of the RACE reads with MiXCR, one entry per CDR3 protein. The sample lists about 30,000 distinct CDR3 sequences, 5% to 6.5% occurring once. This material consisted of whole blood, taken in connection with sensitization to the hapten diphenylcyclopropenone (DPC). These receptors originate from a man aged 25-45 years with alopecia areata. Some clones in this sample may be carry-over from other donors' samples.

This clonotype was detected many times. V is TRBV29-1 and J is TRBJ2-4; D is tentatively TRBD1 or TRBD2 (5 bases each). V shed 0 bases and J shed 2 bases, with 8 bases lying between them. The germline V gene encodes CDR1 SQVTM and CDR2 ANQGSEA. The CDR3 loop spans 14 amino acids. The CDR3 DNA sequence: TGCAGCGTTGAAGATGTGGGACCCAAAAACATTCAGTACTTC. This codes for CSVEDVGPKNIQYF. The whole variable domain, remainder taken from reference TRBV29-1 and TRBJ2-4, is SAVISQKPSRDICQRGTSLTIQCQVDSQVTMMFWYRQQPGQSLTLIATANQGSEATYESGFVIDKFPISRPNLTFSTLTVSNMSPEDSSIYLCSVEDVGPKNIQYFGAGTRLSVL.

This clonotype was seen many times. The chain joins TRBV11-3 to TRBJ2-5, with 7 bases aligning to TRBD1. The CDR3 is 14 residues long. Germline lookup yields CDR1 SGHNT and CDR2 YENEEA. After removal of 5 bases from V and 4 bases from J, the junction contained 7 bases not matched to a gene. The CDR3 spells CASSEDRLRETQYF. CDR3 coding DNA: TGTGCCAGCAGCGAGGACAGGCTCCGAGAGACCCAGTACTTC.

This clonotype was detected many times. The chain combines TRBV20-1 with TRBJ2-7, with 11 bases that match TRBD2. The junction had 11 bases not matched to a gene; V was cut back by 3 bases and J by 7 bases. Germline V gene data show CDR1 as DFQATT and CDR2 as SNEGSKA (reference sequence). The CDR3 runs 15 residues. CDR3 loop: CSASRTSGLRGEQYF. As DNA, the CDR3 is TGCAGTGCTAGCCGGACTAGCGGGCTTAGGGGTGAGCAGTACTTC.

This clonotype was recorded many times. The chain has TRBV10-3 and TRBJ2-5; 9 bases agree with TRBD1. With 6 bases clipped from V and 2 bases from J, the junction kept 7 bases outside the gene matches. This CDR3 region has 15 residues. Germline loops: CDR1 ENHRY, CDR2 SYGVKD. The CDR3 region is CAIRPDRGSQETQYF. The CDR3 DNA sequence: TGTGCCATCAGGCCGGACAGGGGTTCGCAAGAGACCCAGTACTTC.

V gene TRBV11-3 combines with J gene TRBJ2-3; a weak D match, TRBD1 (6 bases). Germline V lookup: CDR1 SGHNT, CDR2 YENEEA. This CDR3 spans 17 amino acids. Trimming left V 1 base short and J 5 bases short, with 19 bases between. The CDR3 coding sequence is TGTGCCAGCAGCTTAGGCCGCAACAGGGTGAGGGAAGATACGCAGTATTTT. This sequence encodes CASSLGRNRVREDTQYF.

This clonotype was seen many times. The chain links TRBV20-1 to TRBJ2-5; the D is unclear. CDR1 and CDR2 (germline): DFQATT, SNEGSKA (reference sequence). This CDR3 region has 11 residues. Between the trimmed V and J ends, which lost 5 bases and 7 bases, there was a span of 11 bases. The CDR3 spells CSAAPLGTQYF. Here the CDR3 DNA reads TGCAGTGCTGCTCCCCTTGGGACCCAGTACTTC.

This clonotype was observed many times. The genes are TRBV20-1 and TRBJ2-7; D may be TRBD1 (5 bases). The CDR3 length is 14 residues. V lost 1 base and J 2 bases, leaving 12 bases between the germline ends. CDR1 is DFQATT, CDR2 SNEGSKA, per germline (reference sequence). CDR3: CSARAPQEPYEQYF. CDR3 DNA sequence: TGCAGTGCTAGAGCACCACAGGAACCCTACGAGCAGTACTTC.

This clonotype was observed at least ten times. The CDR3 loop reads CASSLGTGARDTDTQYF. CDR3 DNA: TGTGCCAGCAGCTTAGGTACGGGGGCTCGGGACACAGATACGCAGTATTTT. The rearrangement joins TRBV7-8 to TRBJ2-3, with D perhaps TRBD1 or TRBD2 (6 bases each). The germline V gene encodes CDR1 SGHVS and CDR2 FQNEAQ. This CDR3 region has 17 residues. V was shortened by 1 base and J by 2 bases, with 16 bases between the two germline ends. Drawing the rest from reference TRBV7-8 and TRBJ2-3, the complete variable domain is GAGVSQSPRYKVAKRGQDVALRCDPISGHVSLFWYQQALGQGPEFLTYFQNEAQLDKSGLPSDRFFAERPEGSVSTLKIQRTQQEDSAVYLCASSLGTGARDTDTQYFGPGTRLTVL.

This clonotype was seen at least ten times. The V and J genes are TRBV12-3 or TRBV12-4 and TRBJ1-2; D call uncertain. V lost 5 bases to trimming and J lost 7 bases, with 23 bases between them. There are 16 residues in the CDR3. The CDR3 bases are TGTGCCAGCAGTCTAAAACTGGATACGCCAACGGGTGGCTACACCTTC. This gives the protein CASSLKLDTPTGGYTF.

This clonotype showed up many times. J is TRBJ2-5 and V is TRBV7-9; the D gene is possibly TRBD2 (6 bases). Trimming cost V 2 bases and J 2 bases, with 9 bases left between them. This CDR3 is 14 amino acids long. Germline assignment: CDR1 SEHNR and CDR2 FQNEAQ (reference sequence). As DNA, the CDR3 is TGTGCCAGCAGCTTATCTCGGGGGCAAGAGACCCAGTACTTC. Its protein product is CASSLSRGQETQYF.

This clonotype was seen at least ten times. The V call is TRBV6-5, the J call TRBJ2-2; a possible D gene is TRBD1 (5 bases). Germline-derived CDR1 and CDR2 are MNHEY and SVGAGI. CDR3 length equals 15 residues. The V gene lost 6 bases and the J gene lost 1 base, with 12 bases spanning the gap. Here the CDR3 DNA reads TGTGCCAGCAGCCTGGGGCCGGGGAACACCGGGGAGCTGTTTTTT. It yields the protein CASSLGPGNTGELFF.

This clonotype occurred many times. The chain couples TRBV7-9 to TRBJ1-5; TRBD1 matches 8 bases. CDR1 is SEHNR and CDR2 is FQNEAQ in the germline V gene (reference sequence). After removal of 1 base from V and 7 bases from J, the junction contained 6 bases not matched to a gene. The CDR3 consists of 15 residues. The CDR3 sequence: CASSLGQGAFQPQHF. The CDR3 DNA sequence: TGTGCCAGCAGCTTAGGCCAGGGGGCTTTCCAGCCCCAGCATTTT.

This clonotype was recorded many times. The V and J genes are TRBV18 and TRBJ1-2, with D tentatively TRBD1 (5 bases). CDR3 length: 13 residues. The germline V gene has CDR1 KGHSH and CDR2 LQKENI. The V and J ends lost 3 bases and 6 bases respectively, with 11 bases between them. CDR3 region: CASSPLGPDGYTF. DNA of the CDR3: TGTGCCAGCTCACCTTTGGGGCCCGATGGCTACACCTTC.

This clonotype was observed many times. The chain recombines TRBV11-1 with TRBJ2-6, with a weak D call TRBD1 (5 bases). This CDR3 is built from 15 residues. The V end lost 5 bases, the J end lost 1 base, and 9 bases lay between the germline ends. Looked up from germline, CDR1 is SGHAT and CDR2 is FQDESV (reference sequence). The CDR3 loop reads CASSRDSSGANVLTF. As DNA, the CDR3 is TGTGCCAGCAGCCGAGACAGTTCTGGGGCCAACGTCCTGACTTTC.

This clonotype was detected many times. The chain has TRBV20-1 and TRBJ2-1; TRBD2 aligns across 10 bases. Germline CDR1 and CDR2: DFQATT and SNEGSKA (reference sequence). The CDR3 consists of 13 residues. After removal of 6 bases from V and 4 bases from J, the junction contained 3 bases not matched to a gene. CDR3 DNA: TGCAGTGCCGGGACTAGCGTTTACAATGAGCAGTTCTTC. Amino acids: CSAGTSVYNEQFF.

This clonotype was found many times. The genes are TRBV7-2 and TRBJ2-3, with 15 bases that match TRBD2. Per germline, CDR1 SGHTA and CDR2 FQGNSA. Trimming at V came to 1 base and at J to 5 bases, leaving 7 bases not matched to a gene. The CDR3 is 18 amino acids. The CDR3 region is CASSLVRTSGGAKDTQYF. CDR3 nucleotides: TGTGCCAGCAGCTTAGTGCGGACTAGCGGGGGGGCCAAAGATACGCAGTATTTT.

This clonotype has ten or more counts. The CDR3 bases are TGTGCCAGCAGCTTAGAGGTGGGACAGGGAGAGACCCAGTACTTC. This sequence encodes CASSLEVGQGETQYF. The chain carries TRBV7-9 and TRBJ2-5; 9 nucleotides match TRBD1. Germline CDR1 is SEHNR and CDR2 is FQNEAQ (reference sequence). V gave up 1 base and J gave up 4 bases; unmatched junction bases: 4. The CDR3 is 15 amino acids. The whole variable domain, filled in from reference TRBV7-9 and TRBJ2-5, reads DTGVSQNPRHKITKRGQNVTFRCDPISEHNRLYWYRQTLGQGPEFLTYFQNEAQLEKSRLLSDRFSAERPKGSFSTLEIQRTEQGDSAMYLCASSLEVGQGETQYFGPGTRLLVL.

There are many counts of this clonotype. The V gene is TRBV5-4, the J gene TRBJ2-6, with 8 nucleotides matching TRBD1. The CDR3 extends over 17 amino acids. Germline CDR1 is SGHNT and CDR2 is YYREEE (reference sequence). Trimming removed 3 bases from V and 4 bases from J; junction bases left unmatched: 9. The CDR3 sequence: CASSSSRQGPGANVLTF. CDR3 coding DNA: TGTGCCAGCAGCTCTAGCCGACAGGGGCCAGGGGCCAACGTCCTGACTTTC.

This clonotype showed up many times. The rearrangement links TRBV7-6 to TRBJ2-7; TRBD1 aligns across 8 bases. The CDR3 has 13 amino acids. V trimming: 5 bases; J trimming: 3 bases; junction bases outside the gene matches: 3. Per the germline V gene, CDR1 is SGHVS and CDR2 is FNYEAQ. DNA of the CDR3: TGTGCCAGCAGCGTAGGACAGGGCTACGAGCAGTACTTC. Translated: CASSVGQGYEQYF. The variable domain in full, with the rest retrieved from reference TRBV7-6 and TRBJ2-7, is GAGVSQSPRYKVTKRGQDVALRCDPISGHVSLYWYRQALGQGPEFLTYFNYEAQQDKSGLPNDRFSAERPEGSISTLTIQRTEQRDSAMYRCASSVGQGYEQYFGPGTRLTVT.

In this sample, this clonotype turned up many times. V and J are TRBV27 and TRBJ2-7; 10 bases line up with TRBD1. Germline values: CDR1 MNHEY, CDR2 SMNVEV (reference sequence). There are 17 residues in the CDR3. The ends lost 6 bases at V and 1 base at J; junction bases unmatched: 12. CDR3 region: CASSPVPGQGNSYEQYF. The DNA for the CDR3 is TGTGCCAGCAGCCCGGTTCCGGGACAGGGGAATTCCTACGAGCAGTACTTC.

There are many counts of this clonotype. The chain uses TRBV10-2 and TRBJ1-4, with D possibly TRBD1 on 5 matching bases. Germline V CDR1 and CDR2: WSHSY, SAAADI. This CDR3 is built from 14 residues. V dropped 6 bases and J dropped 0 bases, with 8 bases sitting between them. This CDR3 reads CASRFRATNEKLFF. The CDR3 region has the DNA TGCGCCAGCAGGTTCAGGGCAACTAATGAAAAACTGTTTTTT.

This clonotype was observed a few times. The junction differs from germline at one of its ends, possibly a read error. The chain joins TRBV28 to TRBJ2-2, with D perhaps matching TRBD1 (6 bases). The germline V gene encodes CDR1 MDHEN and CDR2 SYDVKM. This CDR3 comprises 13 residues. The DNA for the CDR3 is TGTACCAGTTACAGGGTGAACACCGGGGAGCTGTTTTTT. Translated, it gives CTSYRVNTGELFF.

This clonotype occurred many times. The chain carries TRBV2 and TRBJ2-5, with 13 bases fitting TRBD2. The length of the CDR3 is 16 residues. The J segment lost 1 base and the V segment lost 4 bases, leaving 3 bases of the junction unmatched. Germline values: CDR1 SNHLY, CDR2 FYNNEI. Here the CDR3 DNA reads TGTGCCAGCAGTGGGACTAGCGGGAGCCGCCAAGAGACCCAGTACTTC. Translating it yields CASSGTSGSRQETQYF.

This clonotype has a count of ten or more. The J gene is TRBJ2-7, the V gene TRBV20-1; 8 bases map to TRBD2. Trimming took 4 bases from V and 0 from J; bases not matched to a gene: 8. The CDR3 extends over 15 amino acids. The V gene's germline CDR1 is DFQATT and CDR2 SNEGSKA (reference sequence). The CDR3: CSATNSGGSSYEQYF. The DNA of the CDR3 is TGCAGTGCTACAAACAGCGGGGGAAGCTCCTACGAGCAGTACTTC.